One and the same sample provided the 7 T cell receptor beta chains below, sequenced in a study of blood T cells in healthy people across ages. Together with a sample-barcoded 5' primer, a J-beta primer mix was included in a second PCR lasting about 7 to 11 cycles. TCRdb reprocessed the 5' RACE reads with MiXCR, giving one entry per CDR3 protein. The table records 700,000 to 950,000 distinct CDR3 sequences, roughly 60% of them present only once. The sample taken for sequencing was blood. Receptor source: a man aged 25 to 40 in good health.

The chain couples TRBV2 to TRBJ2-7, with D perhaps matching TRBD1 (5 bases). The V end was cut by 1 base, the J end by 1 base, with 11 bases between. CDR3 length: 15 amino acids. Per germline, CDR1 SNHLY and CDR2 FYNNEI. The chain's CDR3 is CASSEVAGWSYEQYF. The CDR3 DNA reads TGTGCCAGCAGTGAAGTGGCAGGGTGGTCCTACGAGCAGTACTTC.

On this clonotype itself: The DNA is omitted, as the CDR3 cannot be located on it reliably, and the CDR3 follows TCRdb's listing. The chain employs TRBV12-3 or TRBV12-4 and TRBJ2-5; the table's D call, TRBD2, was not checked against the DNA. The CDR3 extends over 24 residues, inclusive of both ends. This CDR3 reads CASSFGGAGDTQYFGPGTQETQYF.

This clonotype was seen just once. The chain uses TRBV15 and TRBJ2-3, with 13 bases identical to TRBD2. The ends lost 2 bases at V and 4 bases at J; junction bases unmatched: 3. CDR1 and CDR2 (germline): LNHNV, YYDKDF (reference sequence). The length of the CDR3 is 16 residues. The chain's CDR3 is CATSRRLAGGADTQYF. CDR3 DNA sequence: TGTGCCACCAGCAGAAGACTAGCGGGGGGCGCAGATACGCAGTATTTT.

The chain is built from TRBV7-2 and TRBJ2-6, with D hard to call. The length of the CDR3 is 16 residues. Germline V CDR1 and CDR2: SGHTA, FQGNSA. V was pared by 0 bases and J by 1 base, with 7 bases between. The CDR3 DNA reads as TGTGCCAGCAGCTTAGCAGCATTTTCTGGGGCCAACGTCCTGACTTTC. Translated: CASSLAAFSGANVLTF.

This clonotype was seen a few times. This chain connects TRBV6-5 to TRBJ1-2, with TRBD1 identical over 7 bases. The junction had 9 bases not matched to a gene; V was cut back by 6 bases and J by 5 bases. Germline lookup yields CDR1 MNHEY and CDR2 SVGAGI. The CDR3 runs to 14 residues. The CDR3 is CASREGAIWYGYTF. CDR3 coding DNA: TGTGCCAGCAGGGAGGGGGCGATATGGTATGGCTACACCTTC.

This clonotype was detected a few times. The chain carries TRBV7-9 and TRBJ2-4, with no clear D. V was cut by 0 bases and J by 14 bases, with 14 bases left in between. Germline CDR1 and CDR2: SEHNR and FQNEAQ (reference sequence). CDR3 length equals 13 residues. This CDR3 reads CASSLARSNVKYF. The CDR3 nucleotides read TGTGCCAGCAGCTTAGCGCGGTCCAACGTGAAGTACTTC.

This clonotype was seen just once. The J gene is TRBJ2-7, the V gene TRBV4-3; 10 positions agree with TRBD2. Germline CDR1 is LGHNA and CDR2 is YSLEER. V shed 0 bases, J shed 2 bases, and the junction held 7 bases outside the gene matches. CDR3 length: 17 amino acids. This chain's CDR3 is CASSQESQLAGPYEQYF. In DNA, the CDR3 is TGCGCCAGCAGCCAAGAGTCCCAACTAGCGGGACCCTACGAGCAGTACTTC.